Listed below are T cell receptor beta chains from one sample, sequenced in a study of T cell repertoires in cytomegalovirus infection. Their antigen targets remain unknown. TCRdb ran MiXCR on the reads and lists one entry per CDR3 protein. The sample holds some 480,000 distinct CDR3 sequences, 30% to 40% seen once. The material sequenced was cultured PBMCs, taken from culture after CMV antigen stimulation. The receptors shown here come from a human donor in good health (CMV status not recorded). Some clones in this sample may be carry-over from other donors' samples. CDR3s leave out the opening cysteine and the closing phenylalanine or tryptophan.

v_gene	j_gene	CDR3aa
TRBV7-2	TRBJ2-2	ASSAGLTGELF
TRBV6-1	TRBJ2-3	ASSEYPPGSSNTQY
TRBV9	TRBJ1-5	ASSVDVGQPQH
TRBV24-1	TRBJ1-1	ATSGLGTGTEAF
TRBV27	TRBJ2-2	ASHRGPGELF
TRBV28	TRBJ2-1	ASSVASYNEQF
TRBV20-1	TRBJ2-1	SARDIQREGYNEQF
TRBV7-2	TRBJ2-4	ASSSFRRPRTGNIQY
TRBV19	TRBJ2-1	ASSPRGLAPYNEQF
TRBV7-8	TRBJ2-1	ASSLTRGTNNEQF
TRBV19	TRBJ2-4	ASSRGSKNIQY
TRBV6-1	TRBJ1-1	ASSLGGYKRTEAF
TRBV19	TRBJ2-1	ASRRRAYNEQF
TRBV12-3/TRBV12-4	TRBJ1-6	ASSSLGPTNSPLH
TRBV5-5	TRBJ2-1	ASSLGLGRLGYDEQF
TRBV28	TRBJ1-1	ASKTANTEAF
TRBV7-2	TRBJ2-1	ASSLDSGSRNEQF
TRBV5-1	TRBJ2-3	ASSSTTTGTDTQY
TRBV7-2	TRBJ1-3	ASSLALRTGSSGNTIY
TRBV20-1	TRBJ2-2	SANLAVHTGELF
TRBV20-1	TRBJ2-3	SARVPSTDTQY
TRBV5-1	TRBJ1-4	ASSSTGENEKLF
TRBV19	TRBJ2-3	ASRAGRNIDTQY
TRBV11-3	TRBJ1-1	ASSSQGPAF
TRBV28	TRBJ2-7	ASSSPGTLGFYEQY
TRBV27	TRBJ1-1	ASSLHINTEAF
TRBV6-5	TRBJ1-5	ASSYAGFGDQPQH
TRBV7-9	TRBJ2-7	ASSLALSHYEQY
TRBV12-3/TRBV12-4	TRBJ2-1	ASGTLAGGVNEQF
TRBV9	TRBJ2-1	ASSPRPPGQASSYNEQF
TRBV20-1	TRBJ1-6	SASVPGLNNSPLH
TRBV7-2	TRBJ1-4	ASSGIPGGSNEKLF
TRBV30	TRBJ1-1	AWSHPGGSTTF
TRBV27	TRBJ2-3	ASSSEQGTDTQY
TRBV7-2	TRBJ1-1	ASSFIMNTEAF
TRBV7-2	TRBJ1-2	ASSPRSVGYT
TRBV24-1	TRBJ1-2	ATSGGTAYGYT
TRBV6-5	TRBJ1-3	ASTRAVPSGNTIY
TRBV7-9	TRBJ2-1	ASSLAGEHNEQF
TRBV7-8	TRBJ2-3	ASSWGGAGEVDTQY
TRBV6-2/TRBV6-3	TRBJ2-7	ASSFRGQGTYEQY
TRBV2	TRBJ1-2	ASSETDGLYGYT
TRBV7-2	TRBJ2-5	ASSLVYQETQY
TRBV6-6	TRBJ1-1	ASSYPGTGGPEAF
TRBV28	TRBJ2-3	ASSSAGATDTQY
TRBV19	TRBJ2-7	ASSTGLASSEQY
TRBV12-5	TRBJ1-5	ASGLVRISRYSNQPQH
TRBV4-1	TRBJ1-1	ASSQDKGVRTEAF
TRBV6-4	TRBJ2-3	ASSDAYSGRPDTQY
TRBV7-2	TRBJ2-3	ASSFPGTDTQY
TRBV2	TRBJ2-5	ASSSRFMRETQY
TRBV7-2	TRBJ2-1	ASSVDRGVYNEQF
TRBV12-3/TRBV12-4	TRBJ2-1	ASSPGDTDEQF